Following are 11 T cell receptor beta chains from one sample sequenced in a study of blood T cell repertoires in COVID-19 (dated by TCRdb to 2019 to 2021). The library was produced with the immunoSEQ multiplex PCR assay. TCRdb retrieved this table from immuneACCESS and kept in-frame rearrangements only. Not all clones are present; in checked studies, unresolved V genes account for under half, and no reason is known for the remainder. A total of 150,000 to 250,000 clones appear in this sample, 94% of them only once. The top ten constitute approximately 0.69% of the sample. Material: peripheral blood. All receptors come from a man aged 30 to 45 with COVID-19, enrolled during active disease.

The V and J genes are TRBV4-1 and TRBJ1-1; 7 bases agree with TRBD1. V dropped 1 base and J dropped 6; count of bases not matched to a gene: 8. Germline values: CDR1 MGHRA, CDR2 YSYEKL. The CDR3 has 15 residues. CDR3 DNA: TGCGCCAGCAGCCAAGCTGACAGGGTCTCCCCTGAAGCTTTCTTT. Translation: CASSQADRVSPEAFF.

The V gene is TRBV7-3, the J gene TRBJ2-5; TRBD2 agrees at 12 bases. V shed 6 bases, J shed 5 bases, and the junction held 7 bases outside the gene matches. This CDR3 region has 15 residues. Looked up from germline, CDR1 is SGHTA and CDR2 is FQGTGA. CDR3 bases: TGTGCCAGCAGTCCGACTAGCGGGGGAGTGGAGACCCAGTACTTC. Encoded protein: CASSPTSGGVETQYF.

The chain couples TRBV11-2 to TRBJ2-7, with 7 bases that match TRBD1. After removal of 5 bases from V and 4 bases from J, the junction contained 11 bases not matched to a gene. The length of the CDR3 is 15 residues. Germline V gene data show CDR1 as SGHAT and CDR2 as FQNNGV. This CDR3 reads CASSTPDRDEYEQYF. The DNA for the CDR3 is TGTGCCAGCAGCACGCCTGACAGGGATGAGTACGAGCAGTACTTC. Combining the CDR3 with reference TRBV11-2 and TRBJ2-7 gives the whole variable domain EAGVAQSPRYKIIEKRQSVAFWCNPISGHATLYWYQQILGQGPKLLIQFQNNGVVDDSQLPKDRFSAERLKGVDSTLKIQPAKLEDSAVYLCASSTPDRDEYEQYFGPGTRLTVT.

The genes are TRBV18 and TRBJ1-6, with D perhaps matching TRBD1 (6 bases). This CDR3 is 17 amino acids long. Germline V CDR1 and CDR2: KGHSH, LQKENI. V was pared by 0 bases and J by 10 bases, with 19 bases between. The CDR3 nucleotides read TGTGCCAGCTCACCACCCGGGTTGGGGCAGGGGAAATCACCCCTCCACTTT. Protein sequence: CASSPPGLGQGKSPLHF.

CDR3 sequence: CASSLTSAGANVLTF. The CDR3 DNA is TGTGCCAGCAGCTTAACTAGCGCTGGGGCCAACGTCCTGACTTTC. V and J are TRBV7-3 and TRBJ2-6; perhaps TRBD2 as D (5 bases). CDR3 length equals 15 residues. The germline CDR1 and CDR2 sequences are SGHTA and FQGTGA. Trimming pared 0 bases from V and 2 bases from J, leaving 5 bases between.

The chain is built from TRBV19 and TRBJ1-5; 9 nucleotides align to TRBD1. The J segment lost 4 bases and the V segment lost 6 bases, leaving 4 bases of the junction unmatched. The CDR3 sequence is 14 residues long. Germline values: CDR1 LNHDA, CDR2 SQIVND (reference sequence). CDR3 in amino acids: CASSTGTGNQPQHF. The CDR3 coding sequence is TGTGCCAGTAGCACCGGGACAGGGAATCAGCCCCAGCATTTT.

V usage is TRBV19 and J usage is TRBJ1-2; 9 nucleotides match TRBD1. This CDR3 contains 14 residues. After removal of 5 bases from V and 5 bases from J, the junction contained 6 bases not matched to a gene. The germline V gene encodes CDR1 LNHDA and CDR2 SQIVND (reference sequence). The CDR3 coding sequence is TGTGCCAGTAGTTCCCGGGACAGGGTGTATGGCTACACCTTC. Its protein is CASSSRDRVYGYTF.

The table lists this clone with a count of one. Compared with germline, one end of the junction differs, possibly owing to a read error. The J gene is TRBJ1-5, the V gene TRBV5-4; tentatively, D is TRBD1 (5 bases). The CDR3 runs to 15 residues. CDR1 is SGHNT and CDR2 is YYREEE in the germline V gene (reference sequence). In nucleotides, the CDR3 is TGTGCCAGCAGAAGGCAGGACATAAGCAGTCAGCCCCAGCATTTT. This sequence encodes CASRRQDISSQPQHF. Full variable domain (outside the CDR3, taken from reference TRBV5-4 and TRBJ1-5): ETGVTQSPTHLIKTRGQQVTLRCSSQSGHNTVSWYQQALGQGPQFIFQYYREEENGRGNFPPRFSGLQFPNYSSELNVNALELDDSALYLCASRRQDISSQPQHFGDGTRLSIL.

This sequence joins TRBV7-2 and TRBJ1-4, with D unresolved. The germline CDR1 and CDR2 sequences are SGHTA and FQGNSA. V was shortened by 4 bases and J by 4 bases, with 10 bases between the two germline ends. This CDR3 comprises 14 residues. CDR3 in DNA: TGTGCCAGCAGCTCCAGGTCCCATAATGAAAAACTGTTTTTT. Translating gives CASSSRSHNEKLFF.

The chain recombines TRBV4-1 with TRBJ2-7, with TRBD2 identical over 14 bases. The V and J ends lost 3 bases and 6 bases, in that order; junction bases with no gene match: 7. CDR3 length: 16 amino acids. CDR1 is MGHRA, CDR2 YSYEKL, per germline. The CDR3 coding sequence is TGCGCCAGCAGCCAGATTGGACTAGCGGGGGGCTTCGAGCAGTACTTC. Amino acid sequence: CASSQIGLAGGFEQYF.

The CDR3: CAWGSGGGLETQYF. CDR3 DNA sequence: TGTGCCTGGGGTAGCGGGGGGGGCCTTGAGACCCAGTACTTC. V gene TRBV30 combines with J gene TRBJ2-5; 11 bases line up with TRBD2. The CDR3 runs to 14 residues. Trimming removed 5 bases from V and 5 bases from J; junction bases left unmatched: 7. CDR1 is GTSNPN, CDR2 SVGIG, per germline (reference sequence).